This T cell receptor (beta chain) was profiled in a study of sequential checkpoint blockade in melanoma. Treatment of the sample: randomized to nivolumab then ipilimumab (arm A) or the reverse (arm B). V was pared by 1 base and J by 5 bases, with 11 bases between. The germline V gene has CDR1 SQVTM and CDR2 ANQGSEA. The length of the CDR3 is 13 residues. The repertoire was sequenced with immunoSEQ multiplex PCR; TCRdb's copy has only in-frame clones and lacks some. The sample shows 37,000 or so clones, about 30% of them seen only once. The sequencing used tumor tissue (inferred from file names), collected from a patient given nivolumab and ipilimumab in sequence. The sequence was collected from a human donor with melanoma. The V and J genes are TRBV29-1 and TRBJ1-2; D might be TRBD1 (6 bases). The CDR3 reads CSVEVIQGYGYTF. The CDR3, as DNA: TGCAGCGTTGAAGTTATACAGGGATATGGCTACACCTTC.